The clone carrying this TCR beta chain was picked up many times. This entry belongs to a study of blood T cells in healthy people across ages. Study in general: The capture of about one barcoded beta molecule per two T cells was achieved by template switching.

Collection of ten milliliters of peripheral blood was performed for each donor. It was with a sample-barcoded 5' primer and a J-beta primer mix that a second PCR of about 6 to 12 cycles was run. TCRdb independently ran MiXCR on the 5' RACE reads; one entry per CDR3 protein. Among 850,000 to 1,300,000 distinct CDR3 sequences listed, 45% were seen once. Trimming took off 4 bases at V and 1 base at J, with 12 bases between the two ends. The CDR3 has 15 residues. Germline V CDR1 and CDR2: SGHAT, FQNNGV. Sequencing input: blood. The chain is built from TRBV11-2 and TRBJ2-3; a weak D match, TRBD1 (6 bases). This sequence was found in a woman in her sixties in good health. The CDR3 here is CASSSAAGGTDTQYF. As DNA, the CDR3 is TGTGCCAGCAGCTCCGCGGCAGGGGGCACAGATACGCAGTATTTT.